Listed here are 8 T cell receptor beta chains from one sample, sequenced in a study of cytomegalovirus exposure and HLA in healthy donors. In the PCR, 60 Vbeta and 13 Jbeta primers were used. Generated by immunoSEQ multiplex PCR, the TCRdb table keeps only in-frame clones and is missing some. Of tens of thousands of clones listed, 65% to 75% are singletons. Sequencing used PBMCs. These receptors originate from a man aged 40-55 years in good health and CMV-seropositive.

This chain links TRBV10-3 with TRBJ1-4; the match to TRBD1 covers 10 bases. The CDR3 is made up of 15 amino acids. Losses at the gene ends were 4 bases for V and 5 bases for J; bases not matched to a gene: 4. Germline CDR1 is ENHRY and CDR2 is SYGVKD. CDR3 loop: CAISVDRGRNEKLFF. In nucleotides, the CDR3 is TGTGCCATCAGTGTAGACAGGGGGCGGAATGAAAAACTGTTTTTT.

This clone turned up a few times. The genes are TRBV10-2 and TRBJ1-5; tentatively, D is TRBD1 (5 bases). Germline-derived CDR1 and CDR2 are WSHSY and SAAADI. The V and J ends lost 8 bases and 3 bases respectively, with 17 bases between them. The CDR3 is 15 amino acids. DNA of the CDR3: TGCGCCAGCGGGAGGGCAGGGAATCCCAATCAGCCCCAGCATTTT. The encoded protein is CASGRAGNPNQPQHF.

This clone was found a few times. V gene TRBV19 combines with J gene TRBJ1-2; D might be TRBD1 (5 bases). CDR1 is LNHDA, CDR2 SQIVND, per germline (reference sequence). V lost 4 bases and J 4 bases, leaving 19 bases between the germline ends. The CDR3 consists of 16 residues. The CDR3 DNA sequence: TGTGCCAGTAGTACCCTTGGTGAAAAGGGGCCCTATGGCTACACCTTC. Protein: CASSTLGEKGPYGYTF.

The V gene is TRBV6-5, the J gene TRBJ1-2; 9 nucleotides agree with TRBD1. This CDR3 spans 14 amino acids. Per the germline V gene, CDR1 is MNHEY and CDR2 is SVGAGI. V gave up 5 bases and J gave up 7 bases; unmatched junction bases: 8. The CDR3 region is CASSGDRVSFGYTF. The CDR3 region has the DNA TGTGCCAGCAGTGGGGACAGGGTATCGTTTGGCTACACCTTC.

In DNA, the CDR3 is TGTGCCAGCAGTTTGCACCCCCAGGGAGGTGAAAAACTGTTTTTT. This gives the protein CASSLHPQGGEKLFF. The rearrangement links TRBV28 to TRBJ1-4; perhaps TRBD1 as D (5 bases). With 3 bases removed from V and 7 bases from J, the gap between germline ends came to 15 bases. The CDR3 extends over 15 amino acids. Germline CDR1 MDHEN, CDR2 SYDVKM.

A single count supports this clone. V and J are TRBV14 and TRBJ2-3; TRBD1 matches 10 bases. Germline V gene lookup returns CDR1 SGHDN and CDR2 FVKESK. The junction had 9 bases not matched to a gene; V was cut back by 4 bases and J by 5 bases. This CDR3 has 16 residues. The CDR3 DNA reads TGTGCCAGCAGCCGCAGACAGGGGGCGCTTGGAGATACGCAGTATTTT. Translated: CASSRRQGALGDTQYF.

This clone has only a few counts. The rearrangement links TRBV7-9 to TRBJ1-2, with TRBD1 as a possible D gene (6 bases). Germline-derived CDR1 and CDR2 are SEHNR and FQNEAQ (reference sequence). The CDR3 is made up of 18 amino acids. Between the trimmed V and J ends, which lost 6 bases and 1 base, there was a span of 24 bases. For the CDR3, the DNA is TGTGCCAGCAGTTCCGTGGCGTTTTGGGGGCTAGATAACTATGGCTACACCTTC. Its protein is CASSSVAFWGLDNYGYTF.

The chain recombines TRBV18 with TRBJ2-5; D uncertain. Trimming left V 2 bases short and J 1 base short, with 5 bases between. The CDR3 totals 13 residues. The germline V gene has CDR1 KGHSH and CDR2 LQKENI. Here the CDR3 reads CASSPLFQETQYF. In DNA form, the CDR3 reads TGTGCCAGCTCACCATTATTCCAAGAGACCCAGTACTTC. Complete variable domain (other parts from reference TRBV18 and TRBJ2-5): NAGVMQNPRHLVRRRGQEARLRCSPMKGHSHVYWYRQLPEEGLKFMVYLQKENIIDESGMPKERFSAEFPKEGPSILRIQQVVRGDSAAYFCASSPLFQETQYFGPGTRLLVL.